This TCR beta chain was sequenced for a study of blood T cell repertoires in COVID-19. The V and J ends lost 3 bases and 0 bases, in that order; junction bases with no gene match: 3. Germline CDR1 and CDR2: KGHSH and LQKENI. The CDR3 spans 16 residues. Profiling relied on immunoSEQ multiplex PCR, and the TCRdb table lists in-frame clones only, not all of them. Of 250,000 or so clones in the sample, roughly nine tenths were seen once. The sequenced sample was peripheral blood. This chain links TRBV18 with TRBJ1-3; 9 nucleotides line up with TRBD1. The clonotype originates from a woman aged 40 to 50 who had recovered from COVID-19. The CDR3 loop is CASSPGTGISGNTIYF. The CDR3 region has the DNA TGTGCCAGCTCACCGGGGACAGGGATCTCTGGAAACACCATATATTTT.